What follows are 32 T cell receptor beta chains derived from one specimen sequenced in a study of shared clonotypes between healthy human individuals. Repertoires were generated with immunoSEQ multiplex PCR, while TCRdb's copy carries only in-frame clones and drops some. This sample yields a few million clones, of which more than 90% are seen a single time; roughly 0.13% belongs to the top ten. The source material was naive CD4+ T cells sorted from blood. Subset of the sample: CD45RA+ positively selected. Source of these receptors: a man younger than 35 in good health.

The rearrangement joins TRBV6-1 to TRBJ2-5; 9 bases fit TRBD2. This CDR3 is built from 16 residues. Germline values: CDR1 MNHNS, CDR2 SASEGT. The V gene end was trimmed by 2 bases and the J gene end by 2 bases; junction bases not matched to a gene: 6. CDR3 residues: CASSESWLAGQETQYF. As DNA, the CDR3 is TGTGCCAGCAGTGAATCTTGGCTAGCGGGGCAAGAGACCCAGTACTTC.

The chain employs TRBV2 and TRBJ2-7; 8 bases are shared with TRBD2. CDR1 and CDR2 (germline): SNHLY, FYNNEI. CDR3 length: 16 amino acids. The ends lost 8 bases at V and 2 bases at J; junction bases unmatched: 14. The CDR3 DNA reads as TGTGCCAGCTTGTCATTATTGACTAGCGCGGCCTACGAGCAGTACTTC. Translated, it gives CASLSLLTSAAYEQYF.

This clone was detected once. This chain joins TRBV28 and TRBJ1-1, with TRBD1 matching over 8 bases. Trimming at V came to 5 bases and at J to 0 bases, leaving 8 bases not matched to a gene. The CDR3 length is 16 residues. CDR1 is MDHEN, CDR2 SYDVKM, per germline. The CDR3 region is CASSHEETGVNTEAFF. The DNA of the CDR3 is TGTGCCAGCAGTCACGAGGAGACAGGGGTGAACACTGAAGCTTTCTTT.

The CDR3 sequence: CASSWVAGGQETQYF. The CDR3 bases are TGTGCCAGCAGTTGGGTAGCGGGGGGACAAGAGACCCAGTACTTC. The chain has TRBV27 and TRBJ2-5; 10 nucleotides match TRBD2. CDR1 is MNHEY, CDR2 SMNVEV, per germline (reference sequence). CDR3 size: 15 residues. Trimming cost V 4 bases and J 2 bases; bases outside gene matches: 4.

The rearrangement links TRBV6-5 to TRBJ2-7, with D tentatively TRBD1 or TRBD2 (6 bases each). The V gene lost 6 bases and the J gene lost 3 bases, with 18 bases spanning the gap. This CDR3 region has 15 residues. CDR1 and CDR2 (germline): MNHEY, SVGAGI. In DNA form, the CDR3 reads TGTGCCAGCAGCCCCCCCGGGGGCTCTGACTACGAGCAGTACTTC. Its translation: CASSPPGGSDYEQYF.

A single count supports this clone. The J gene is TRBJ2-3, the V gene TRBV25-1; D possibly uses TRBD1 or TRBD2 (5 bases each). Germline V gene data show CDR1 as MGHDK and CDR2 as SYGVNS. V was shortened by 10 bases and J by 2 bases, with 10 bases between the two germline ends. The CDR3 has 12 residues. CDR3 sequence reads: CATGTNTDTQYF. CDR3 DNA: TGTGCCACCGGGACCAACACAGATACGCAGTATTTT.

On this clone itself: The same CDR3 can be traced to other DNA sequences in this sample. The gene calls are TRBV5-1 and TRBJ1-1; D remains ambiguous. V dropped 0 bases and J dropped 0 bases, with 3 bases sitting between them. The CDR3 sequence is 13 residues long. CDR1 is SGHRS, CDR2 YFSETQ, per germline. CDR3 in amino acids: CASSLGVNTEAFF. CDR3 DNA sequence: TGCGCCAGCAGCTTGGGGGTGAACACTGAAGCTTTCTTT. Full variable domain (remainder filled in from reference TRBV5-1 and TRBJ1-1): KAGVTQTPRYLIKTRGQQVTLSCSPISGHRSVSWYQQTPGQGLQFLFEYFSETQRNKGNFPGRFSGRQFSNSRSEMNVSTLELGDSALYLCASSLGVNTEAFFGQGTRLTVV.

This chain uses TRBV18 with TRBJ2-1; 8 bases align to TRBD2. CDR3 size: 15 residues. Germline V gene lookup returns CDR1 KGHSH and CDR2 LQKENI. The ends lost 6 bases at V and 0 bases at J; junction bases unmatched: 4. This CDR3 reads CASSREGGSYNEQFF. Here the CDR3 DNA reads TGTGCCAGCTCCCGGGAGGGGGGCTCCTACAATGAGCAGTTCTTC.

The chain couples TRBV5-4 to TRBJ2-4, with 9 bases identical to TRBD1. The V segment lost 3 bases and the J segment 6 bases; nucleotides outside the gene matches: 1. CDR3 length equals 13 residues. CDR1 and CDR2 from the germline V gene are SGHNT and YYREEE (reference sequence). Here the CDR3 reads CASSSDRGNIQYF. The CDR3 DNA follows: TGTGCCAGCAGCTCGGACAGGGGAAACATTCAGTACTTC.

The gene calls are TRBV7-9 and TRBJ2-1; 8 bases match TRBD2. Trimming at V came to 5 bases and at J to 2 bases, leaving 5 bases not matched to a gene. CDR3 length: 15 amino acids. Germline V gene lookup returns CDR1 SEHNR and CDR2 FQNEAQ (reference sequence). CDR3 nucleotides: TGTGCCAGCAGCCGTAGCGGGGCTACCTACAATGAGCAGTTCTTC. Translated: CASSRSGATYNEQFF.

This clone was seen a single time. Other DNA sequences of this sample code for an identical CDR3. This rearrangement joins TRBV29-1 to TRBJ1-1; no clear D. The CDR3 covers 14 residues. Per the germline V gene, CDR1 is SQVTM and CDR2 is ANQGSEA. V was trimmed by 3 bases and J by 0 bases, leaving 11 bases between them. In DNA form, the CDR3 reads TGCAGCGTTGAGGGGAGGCTCATGAACACTGAAGCTTTCTTT. It translates to CSVEGRLMNTEAFF.

This chain connects TRBV2 to TRBJ1-2, with TRBD1 identical over 8 bases. Germline V gene data show CDR1 as SNHLY and CDR2 as FYNNEI. With V trimmed by 8 bases and J by 1 base, 6 bases remained unmatched. CDR3 length equals 14 residues. This CDR3 is CASGGQEINYGYTF. DNA of the CDR3: TGTGCCAGCGGGGGACAGGAGATTAACTATGGCTACACCTTC.

V usage is TRBV18 and J usage is TRBJ1-1; no clear D gene. Between the trimmed V and J ends, which lost 4 bases and 3 bases, there was a span of 15 bases. The CDR3 runs to 15 residues. Germline V gene data show CDR1 as KGHSH and CDR2 as LQKENI. The chain's CDR3 is CASSQGRLEYTEAFF. In DNA, the CDR3 is TGTGCCAGCTCACAGGGTAGGTTAGAGTACACTGAAGCTTTCTTT. Variable domain in full (rest from reference TRBV18 and TRBJ1-1): NAGVMQNPRHLVRRRGQEARLRCSPMKGHSHVYWYRQLPEEGLKFMVYLQKENIIDESGMPKERFSAEFPKEGPSILRIQQVVRGDSAAYFCASSQGRLEYTEAFFGQGTRLTVV.

A single count supports this clone. This sequence joins TRBV7-2 and TRBJ2-1; the D is unclear. CDR3 size: 14 residues. The V gene's germline CDR1 is SGHTA and CDR2 FQGNSA. The V end was cut by 2 bases, the J end by 3 bases, with 8 bases between. The DNA of the CDR3 is TGTGCCAGCAGCTTAAGGGCAGACTACAATGAGCAGTTCTTC. This codes for CASSLRADYNEQFF.

The genes are TRBV14 and TRBJ2-3; TRBD2 matches 8 bases. The CDR3 extends over 19 amino acids. Germline V CDR1 and CDR2: SGHDN, FVKESK. The ends lost 1 base at V and 0 bases at J; junction bases unmatched: 12. CDR3 protein: CASSQGVSGRNPSTDTQYF. The CDR3 DNA follows: TGTGCCAGCAGCCAAGGAGTAAGCGGGAGAAATCCTAGCACAGATACGCAGTATTTT.

The chain recombines TRBV6-5 with TRBJ1-1; TRBD1 matches 7 bases. From germline, CDR1 is MNHEY and CDR2 SVGAGI. The CDR3 is 15 amino acids. V trimming: 6 bases; J trimming: 10 bases; junction bases outside the gene matches: 17. The CDR3 nucleotides read TGTGCCAGCAGAAAAGGGGGCGAGGTAGCCCCTCCAGCTTTCTTT. This translates into CASRKGGEVAPPAFF.

The V and J genes are TRBV28 and TRBJ2-7; 9 nucleotides match TRBD1. V shed 1 base and J 1 base; nucleotides not matched to a gene: 5. The CDR3 has 16 residues. Germline V gene sequence: CDR1 MDHEN, CDR2 SYDVKM. The DNA of the CDR3 is TGTGCCAGCAGTTTATTCCCCGGGACAGGGTCCTACGAGCAGTACTTC. As protein: CASSLFPGTGSYEQYF.

In its sample, this clone was seen once. The rearrangement joins TRBV5-1 to TRBJ2-5, with D possibly being TRBD2 (6 bases). The CDR3 is 16 amino acids. Per germline, CDR1 SGHRS and CDR2 YFSETQ. Deletions cut 0 bases from V and 1 base from J, with 13 bases between. CDR3 DNA sequence: TGCGCCAGCAGCTTGGGGCCGGGGGACCCCCAAGAGACCCAGTACTTC. It translates to CASSLGPGDPQETQYF. Using reference TRBV5-1 and TRBJ2-5 for the parts outside the CDR3, the full variable domain is KAGVTQTPRYLIKTRGQQVTLSCSPISGHRSVSWYQQTPGQGLQFLFEYFSETQRNKGNFPGRFSGRQFSNSRSEMNVSTLELGDSALYLCASSLGPGDPQETQYFGPGTRLLVL.

This chain uses TRBV5-1 with TRBJ1-4; 11 nucleotides line up with TRBD1. V was clipped by 4 bases and J by 10 bases; unmatched bases: 6. This CDR3 is built from 14 residues. The germline V gene encodes CDR1 SGHRS and CDR2 YFSETQ. The CDR3 sequence: CASSISGQGGKLFF. CDR3 sequence (DNA): TGCGCCAGCAGCATATCGGGACAGGGGGGAAAACTGTTTTTT.

The chain combines TRBV5-6 with TRBJ2-3, with 10 bases lining up with TRBD2. The ends lost 0 bases at V and 3 bases at J; junction bases unmatched: 7. In germline, CDR1 is SGHDT, CDR2 YYEEEE. This CDR3 has 17 residues. This CDR3 is CASSLVGGGLATDTQYF. CDR3 DNA: TGTGCCAGCAGCTTGGTTGGCGGGGGACTAGCGACAGATACGCAGTATTTT.

With regard to this clone: Since a much larger clone is just one base distant, this may be a read error. The chain employs TRBV6-6 and TRBJ2-7; TRBD1 aligns across 7 bases. Unmatched junction bases numbered 0, after V lost 5 bases and J lost 5 bases. CDR1 and CDR2 (germline): MNHNY, SVGAGI (reference sequence). This CDR3 region has 11 residues. CDR3 in amino acids: CASSDRDEQYF. In DNA form, the CDR3 reads TGTGCCAGCAGTGACAGGGACGAGCAGTACTTC.

The rearrangement uses TRBV2 and TRBJ1-1; tentatively, D is TRBD1 (6 bases). CDR1 is SNHLY, CDR2 FYNNEI, per germline. The CDR3 is 12 amino acids. V gave up 7 bases and J gave up 8 bases, with 14 bases separating them. CDR3 nucleotide sequence: TGTGCCAGCACACCCATCAGGGGAGAAGCTTTCTTT. As protein: CASTPIRGEAFF.

The V gene is TRBV12-1, the J gene TRBJ2-7; TRBD2 was called by the table and not checked on the DNA. TRBV12-1 counts as a pseudogene. This CDR3 comprises 15 residues. The CDR3 sequence is CASSLTREGVAEQYF. The CDR3, as DNA: TGTGCCAGCAGCTTAACCCGGGAGGGGGTTGCCGAGCAGTACTTC.

J is TRBJ1-5 and V is TRBV19; possibly TRBD1 for D (5 bases). The CDR3 contains 16 residues. The germline V and J ends were trimmed by 6 bases and 4 bases, with 19 bases remaining between them. Germline CDR1 and CDR2: LNHDA and SQIVND (reference sequence). The CDR3: CASRPPPSWGNQPQHF. Written as DNA, the CDR3 is TGTGCCAGTAGACCCCCCCCCAGTTGGGGGAATCAGCCCCAGCATTTT.

Of note for this clone: At one end the junction does not follow the germline gene, possibly because of a read error. The sample carries other DNA sequences with the same CDR3. The chain couples TRBV4-1 to TRBJ1-5; D unresolved. CDR1 and CDR2 (germline): MGHRA, YSYEKL. The CDR3 loop spans 13 amino acids. The CDR3: CASSQDRDQPQHF. CDR3 sequence (DNA): TGCGCCAGCAGCCAAGATCGGGATCAACCCCAGCATTTT.

V gene TRBV4-1 combines with J gene TRBJ2-5; 11 bases map to TRBD2. J was trimmed by 2 bases and V by 1 base; bases with no gene match: 9. The CDR3 extends over 18 amino acids. The germline V gene has CDR1 MGHRA and CDR2 YSYEKL. CDR3 in amino acids: CASSQAPEGLAAQETQYF. CDR3 DNA sequence: TGCGCCAGCAGCCAAGCCCCCGAGGGACTAGCGGCACAAGAGACCCAGTACTTC.

As regards this clone: The sample has other DNA sequences that encode this CDR3 too. The V call is TRBV9, the J call TRBJ1-6, with TRBD1 identical over 8 bases. Germline CDR1 and CDR2: SGDLS and YYNGEE. The CDR3 runs to 13 residues. Trimming took 5 bases from V and 9 from J; bases not matched to a gene: 4. The CDR3 sequence: CASSETGASPLHF. For the CDR3, the DNA is TGTGCCAGCAGTGAGACAGGGGCTTCACCCCTCCACTTT.

This clone was observed once. The chain carries TRBV10-3 and TRBJ2-1; no firm D call. The CDR3 runs 14 residues. Trimming cost V 0 bases and J 6 bases, with 9 bases left between them. CDR1 and CDR2 (germline): ENHRY, SYGVKD. The CDR3 DNA follows: TGTGCCATCAGTGAGTCGATCTTAACCAATGAGCAGTTCTTC. Its translation: CAISESILTNEQFF.

The chain recombines TRBV6-4 with TRBJ2-4, with a possible D match to TRBD2 (5 bases). CDR3 size: 16 residues. The germline V and J ends were trimmed by 0 bases and 4 bases, with 13 bases remaining between them. The germline gives CDR1 MRHNA, CDR2 SNTAGT. CDR3 in amino acids: CASSDSSAVRKNIQYF. The CDR3 DNA sequence: TGTGCCAGCAGTGACTCGTCAGCGGTTCGGAAAAACATTCAGTACTTC.

The chain is built from TRBV9 and TRBJ1-4; unclear D gene. The CDR3 runs 12 residues. The V gene's germline CDR1 is SGDLS and CDR2 YYNGEE. V was pared by 3 bases and J by 10 bases, with 10 bases between. The CDR3 sequence: CASSEEAGKLFF. CDR3 sequence (DNA): TGTGCCAGCAGCGAGGAGGCTGGAAAACTGTTTTTT.

The chain couples TRBV6-6 to TRBJ1-1, with TRBD1 as a possible D gene (6 bases). Per germline, CDR1 MNHNY and CDR2 SVGAGI (reference sequence). The CDR3 totals 13 residues. The ends were cut back, 9 bases at V and 1 base at J, with 12 bases in the middle. CDR3 loop: CASGGHANTEAFF. The CDR3 DNA sequence: TGTGCCAGTGGGGGACACGCGAACACTGAAGCTTTCTTT.

V gene TRBV2 combines with J gene TRBJ1-6; D is unresolved. Germline V CDR1 and CDR2: SNHLY, FYNNEI. The V gene lost 7 bases and the J gene lost 8 bases, with 9 bases spanning the gap. The CDR3 has 12 amino acids. CDR3 sequence reads: CASTREDSPLHF. The CDR3 nucleotides are TGTGCCAGCACGAGGGAAGATTCACCCCTCCACTTT. Combining the CDR3 with reference TRBV2 and TRBJ1-6 gives the whole variable domain EPEVTQTPSHQVTQMGQEVILRCVPISNHLYFYWYRQILGQKVEFLVSFYNNEISEKSEIFDDQFSVERPDGSNFTLKIRSTKLEDSAMYFCASTREDSPLHFGNGTRLTVT.